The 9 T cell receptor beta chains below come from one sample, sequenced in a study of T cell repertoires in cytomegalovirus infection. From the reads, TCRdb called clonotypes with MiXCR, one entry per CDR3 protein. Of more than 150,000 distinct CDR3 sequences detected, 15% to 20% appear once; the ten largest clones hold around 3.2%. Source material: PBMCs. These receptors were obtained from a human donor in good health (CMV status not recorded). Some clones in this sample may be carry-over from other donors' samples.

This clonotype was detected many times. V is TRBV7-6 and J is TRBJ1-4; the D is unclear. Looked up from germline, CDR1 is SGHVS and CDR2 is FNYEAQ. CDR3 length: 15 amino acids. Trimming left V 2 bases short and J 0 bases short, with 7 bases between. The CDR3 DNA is TGTGCCAGCAGCTTACGGCATGCAACTAATGAAAAACTGTTTTTT. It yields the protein CASSLRHATNEKLFF.

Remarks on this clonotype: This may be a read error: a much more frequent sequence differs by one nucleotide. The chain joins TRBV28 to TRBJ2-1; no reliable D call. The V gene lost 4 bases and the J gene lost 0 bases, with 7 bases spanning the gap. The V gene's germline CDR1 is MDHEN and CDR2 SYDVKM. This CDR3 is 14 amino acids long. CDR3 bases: TGTGCCAGCAGTTACCGGAGCTCCTACAATGAGCAGTTCTTC. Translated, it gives CASSYRSSYNEQFF.

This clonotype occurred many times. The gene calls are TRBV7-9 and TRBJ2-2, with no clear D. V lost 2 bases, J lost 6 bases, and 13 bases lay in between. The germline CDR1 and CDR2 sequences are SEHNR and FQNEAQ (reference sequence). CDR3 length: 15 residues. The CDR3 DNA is TGTGCCAGCAGCTTATTCGCGTCGAGTGCCGGGGAGCTGTTTTTT. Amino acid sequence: CASSLFASSAGELFF.

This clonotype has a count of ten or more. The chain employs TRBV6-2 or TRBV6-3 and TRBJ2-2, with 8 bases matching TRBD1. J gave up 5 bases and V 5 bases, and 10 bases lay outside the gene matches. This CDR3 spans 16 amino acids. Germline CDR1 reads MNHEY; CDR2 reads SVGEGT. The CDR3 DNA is TGTGCCAGCAGTAACCCAACAGGGGGGCAAACCGGGGAGCTGTTTTTT. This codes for CASSNPTGGQTGELFF.

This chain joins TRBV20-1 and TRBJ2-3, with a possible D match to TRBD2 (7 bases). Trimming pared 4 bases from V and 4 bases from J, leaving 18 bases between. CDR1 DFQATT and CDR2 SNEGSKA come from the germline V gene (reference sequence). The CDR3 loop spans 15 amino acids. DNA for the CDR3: TGCAGTGCTACCCGAGGGGGGGGGGATCCAGATACGCAGTATTTT. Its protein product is CSATRGGGDPDTQYF.

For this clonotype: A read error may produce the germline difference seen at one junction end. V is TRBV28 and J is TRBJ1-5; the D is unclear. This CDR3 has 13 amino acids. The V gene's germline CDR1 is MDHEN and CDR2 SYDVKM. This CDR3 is CASTLLSSQLQHF. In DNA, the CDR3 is TGTGCCAGCACCCTGCTTAGCAGTCAGCTCCAGCATTTT.

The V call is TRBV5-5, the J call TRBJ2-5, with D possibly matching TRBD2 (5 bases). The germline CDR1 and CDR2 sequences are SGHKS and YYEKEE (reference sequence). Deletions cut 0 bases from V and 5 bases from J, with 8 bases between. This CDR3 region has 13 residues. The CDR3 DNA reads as TGTGCCAGCAGCTTGGTTAGCGTCGAGACCCAGTACTTC. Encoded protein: CASSLVSVETQYF.

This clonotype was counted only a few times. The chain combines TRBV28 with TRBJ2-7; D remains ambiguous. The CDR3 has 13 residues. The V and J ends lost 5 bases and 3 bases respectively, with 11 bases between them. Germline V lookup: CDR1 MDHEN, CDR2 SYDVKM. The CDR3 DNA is TGTGCCAGCAGTCCGCCTGCCATCTACGAGCAGTACTTC. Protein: CASSPPAIYEQYF.

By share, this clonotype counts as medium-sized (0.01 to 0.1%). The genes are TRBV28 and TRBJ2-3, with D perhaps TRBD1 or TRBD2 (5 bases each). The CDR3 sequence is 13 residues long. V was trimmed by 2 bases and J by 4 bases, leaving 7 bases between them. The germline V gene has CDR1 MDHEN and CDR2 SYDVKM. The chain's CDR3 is CASSLRGADTQYF. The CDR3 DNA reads TGTGCCAGCAGTTTAAGAGGGGCAGATACGCAGTATTTT. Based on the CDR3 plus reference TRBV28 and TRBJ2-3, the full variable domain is DVKVTQSSRYLVKRTGEKVFLECVQDMDHENMFWYRQDPGLGLRLIYFSYDVKMKEKGDIPEGYSVSREKKERFSLILESASTNQTSMYLCASSLRGADTQYFGPGTRLTVL.